This entry describes one TCR beta chain. Its antigen remains unknown. The source of the sample is a study of T-cell memory formation after mild COVID-19. Overall study: Clusters were largely donor specific.

Study outcomes and limitations: Clones shrinking from day 15 to 85 showed even CD4/CD8 mixes; later expanders tilted CD4+. Pre-infection memory harbored some responding clones, suggesting cross-reactive memory joined.

The CDR3 consists of 14 residues. The V and J ends lost 10 bases and 2 bases respectively, with 16 bases between them. A 5'RACE reaction primed in the constant segment made cDNA libraries of TCR alpha and TCR beta, and these carried sample barcodes and UMIs. MiXCR, run by TCRdb on the 5' RACE reads, gives a single entry per CDR3 protein. This sample has about 45,000 distinct CDR3 sequences, with 8% to 10% found just once. The receptor was isolated from an adult woman who had mild COVID-19 (a few samples of this study predate the infection). Cell type and time point are not known. The chain is built from TRBV12-3 or TRBV12-4 and TRBJ2-3; D remains unclear. Sequencing was performed on PBMCs or a T cell subset sorted from them (not recorded which). The CDR3 reads CAIKPGRSTDTQYF. The CDR3 bases are TGTGCCATCAAACCGGGCAGATCCACAGATACGCAGTATTTT.